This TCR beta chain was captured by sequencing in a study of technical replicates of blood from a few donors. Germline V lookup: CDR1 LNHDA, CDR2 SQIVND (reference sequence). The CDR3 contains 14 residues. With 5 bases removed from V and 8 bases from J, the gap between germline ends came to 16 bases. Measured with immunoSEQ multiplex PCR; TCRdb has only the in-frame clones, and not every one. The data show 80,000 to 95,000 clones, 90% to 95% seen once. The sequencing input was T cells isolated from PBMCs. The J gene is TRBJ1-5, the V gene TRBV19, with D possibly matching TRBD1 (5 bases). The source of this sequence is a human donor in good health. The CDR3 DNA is TGTGCCAGTAGTGCCCAGGGAGGGATTGAGCCCCAGCATTTT. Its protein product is CASSAQGGIEPQHF.